This TCR beta chain was captured in a study of blood T cell repertoires in COVID-19. Turning to the study itself: Material from acute and convalescent COVID-19 was sourced from the United States, Italy and Spain. From T cells, B-cell-depleted T cells, or PBMCs came the material, which was cDNA or gDNA.

The V end was cut by 4 bases, the J end by 7 bases, with 20 bases between. The CDR3 totals 16 residues. In germline, CDR1 is SGHVS, CDR2 FNYEAQ. Under the authors' procedure: Amplification of reference gene primers provided the estimated nucleated cell counts. The protocol was immunoSEQ multiplex PCR, while the TCRdb copy is restricted to in-frame clones and leaves out a portion. The V and J calls and the clone size are those of that table, but D and trimming were determined from the DNA. The sample includes 250,000 to 300,000 clones, around 86% seen only once; the top ten take about 3%. This clonotype was obtained from a woman aged 30 to 39 with active or convalescent COVID-19. The J gene is TRBJ2-1, the V gene TRBV7-6, with a weak D call TRBD2 (7 bases). Source material: peripheral blood. DNA for the CDR3: TGTGCCAGCAGCTCGCTTTCGGACAGCGGGGTAAATGAGCAGTTCTTC. Translation: CASSSLSDSGVNEQFF.